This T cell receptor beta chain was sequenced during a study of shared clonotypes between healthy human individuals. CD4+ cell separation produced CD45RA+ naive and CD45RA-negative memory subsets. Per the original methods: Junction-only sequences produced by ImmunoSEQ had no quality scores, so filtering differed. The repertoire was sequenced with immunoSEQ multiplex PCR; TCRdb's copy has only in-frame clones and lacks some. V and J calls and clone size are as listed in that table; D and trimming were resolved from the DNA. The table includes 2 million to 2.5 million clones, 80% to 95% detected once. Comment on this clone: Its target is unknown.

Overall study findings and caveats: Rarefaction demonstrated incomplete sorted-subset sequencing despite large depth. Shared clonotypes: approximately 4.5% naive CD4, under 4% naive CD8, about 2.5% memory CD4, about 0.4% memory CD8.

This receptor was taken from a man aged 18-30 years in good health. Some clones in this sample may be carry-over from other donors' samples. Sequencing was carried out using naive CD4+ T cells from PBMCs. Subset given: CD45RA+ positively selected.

The CDR3 region is CASSLAYGGSYNEQFF. CDR3 in DNA: TGTGCCAGCAGCTTAGCGTACGGAGGGTCCTACAATGAGCAGTTCTTC. The genes are TRBV7-2 and TRBJ2-1; D is possibly TRBD2 (6 bases). The CDR3 has 16 residues. Per the germline V gene, CDR1 is SGHTA and CDR2 is FQGNSA. Trimming removed 0 bases at V and 1 base at J, with 10 bases between.